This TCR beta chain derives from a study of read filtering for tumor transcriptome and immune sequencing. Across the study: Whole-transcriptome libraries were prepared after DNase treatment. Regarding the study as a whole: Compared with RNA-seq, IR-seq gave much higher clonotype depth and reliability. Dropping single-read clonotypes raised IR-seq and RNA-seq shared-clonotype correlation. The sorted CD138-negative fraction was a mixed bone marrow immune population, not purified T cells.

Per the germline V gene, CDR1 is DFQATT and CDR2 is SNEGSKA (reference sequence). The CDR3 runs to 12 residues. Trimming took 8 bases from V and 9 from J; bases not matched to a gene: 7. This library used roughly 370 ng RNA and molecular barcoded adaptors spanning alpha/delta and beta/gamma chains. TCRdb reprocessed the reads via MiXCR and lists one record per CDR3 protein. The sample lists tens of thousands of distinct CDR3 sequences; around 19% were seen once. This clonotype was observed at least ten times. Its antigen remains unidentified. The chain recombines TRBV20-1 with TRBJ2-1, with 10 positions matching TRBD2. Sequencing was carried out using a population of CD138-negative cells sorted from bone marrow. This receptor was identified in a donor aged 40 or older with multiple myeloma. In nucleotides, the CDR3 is TGCAGTCTCTCGAGCGGGAGGGTTGAGCAGTTCTTC. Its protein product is CSLSSGRVEQFF.